This TCR beta chain was sequenced during a study of T cell responses to AZD1222 COVID-19 vaccine. Background on the study: It was second doses at about 4 or about 12 weeks that were pooled.

CDR3 size: 14 residues. Trimming took 0 bases from V and 3 from J, leaving 10 bases between them. The V gene's germline CDR1 is SGDLS and CDR2 YYNGEE. The protocol was immunoSEQ multiplex PCR, while the TCRdb copy is restricted to in-frame clones and leaves out a portion. In the table there are approximately 200,000 clones, about 91% of which are singletons. Whole-study findings and limits: Repertoires were sampled only after the peak T cell response. Only six or seven AZD1222 recipients tested seropositive at baseline. Nearly half of unique spike-specific TCRs reportedly avoided B.1.351 and B.1.1.7 mutated regions.

As for this clone: Its antigen is not identified.

The sequencing used peripheral blood, collected on day 0 of AZD1222 vaccination. The receptor was isolated from an adult in good health. The chain links TRBV9 to TRBJ2-7, with D maybe TRBD2 (7 bases). The CDR3 bases are TGTGCCAGCAGCGTAGAGGGGGGGTTCTACGAGCAGTACTTC. This sequence encodes CASSVEGGFYEQYF.